These 30 T cell receptor beta chains came from one sample sequenced in a study of OX40 agonist ivuxolimab in advanced cancers. The method was immunoSEQ multiplex PCR; TCRdb's version includes in-frame clones alone and lacks a portion of them. The table has about 99,000 clones, roughly 95% seen once; the top ten hold about 2.1%. The input for sequencing was CD4+ or CD8+ T cells sorted from blood, taken in a trial of the OX40 agonist ivuxolimab. The source of these receptors is an adult with an advanced solid tumor such as melanoma, head and neck, liver or kidney cancer.

The rearrangement uses TRBV9 and TRBJ2-2, with unresolved D. In germline, CDR1 is SGDLS, CDR2 YYNGEE. This CDR3 comprises 14 residues. Deletions cut 4 bases from V and 7 bases from J, with 14 bases between. The CDR3 region is CASSTTVGDGELFF. In DNA form, the CDR3 reads TGTGCCAGCAGCACGACCGTAGGCGACGGGGAGCTGTTTTTT.

In this sample, this clone turned up once. The chain links TRBV11-2 to TRBJ1-6, with no clear D. The CDR3 sequence is 12 residues long. Deletions cut 4 bases from V and 16 bases from J, with 14 bases between. Germline V lookup: CDR1 SGHAT, CDR2 FQNNGV. The CDR3 loop is CASSSLQRFLHF. The CDR3 DNA reads TGTGCCAGCAGCTCCCTACAGAGATTTCTCCACTTT.

V is TRBV15 and J is TRBJ2-7; D not resolved. Trimming took 0 bases from V and 4 from J, leaving 13 bases between them. This CDR3 has 15 amino acids. Germline V gene data show CDR1 as LNHNV and CDR2 as YYDKDF (reference sequence). CDR3 sequence (DNA): TGTGCCACCAGCAGAGAGATTGCCTATTGGTACGAGCAGTACTTC. Encoded protein: CATSREIAYWYEQYF.

The rearrangement links TRBV7-9 to TRBJ1-5; no clear D gene. Looked up from germline, CDR1 is SEHNR and CDR2 is FQNEAQ (reference sequence). V was pared by 3 bases and J by 3 bases, with 6 bases between. This CDR3 contains 13 residues. The CDR3 sequence: CASSFQDNQPQHF. The CDR3 DNA is TGTGCCAGCAGCTTCCAAGACAATCAGCCCCAGCATTTT.

J is TRBJ1-1 and V is TRBV4-1; D gene unclear. Germline-derived CDR1 and CDR2 are MGHRA and YSYEKL. Trimming cost V 0 bases and J 0 bases, with 14 bases left between them. The CDR3 consists of 17 residues. The CDR3 nucleotides are TGCGCCAGCAGCCAAGATAGGATAGAACTCCTGAACACTGAAGCTTTCTTT. Translating it yields CASSQDRIELLNTEAFF.

V and J are TRBV12-5 and TRBJ2-7, with 9 bases that match TRBD1. V was pared by 2 bases and J by 0 bases, with 11 bases of the junction left unmatched. The CDR3 runs 18 residues. In germline, CDR1 is LGHNT, CDR2 FRNRAP. The CDR3 DNA follows: TGTGCTAGTGGTTTGACCCCAGGGGACAGGGAATCCTCCTACGAGCAGTACTTC. This sequence encodes CASGLTPGDRESSYEQYF.

The table lists this clone with a count of one. The chain employs TRBV28 and TRBJ1-5; D is unclear. The CDR3 runs to 12 residues. V lost 6 bases, J lost 7 bases, and 10 bases lay in between. The germline V gene encodes CDR1 MDHEN and CDR2 SYDVKM. CDR3 nucleotides: TGTGCCAGCAGCGCTACCAAGCAGCCCCAGCATTTT. It specifies CASSATKQPQHF.

V and J are TRBV5-4 and TRBJ2-3; possible D gene TRBD2, 5 bases. With 2 bases removed from V and 1 base from J, the gap between germline ends came to 11 bases. This CDR3 contains 15 residues. Germline V CDR1 and CDR2: SGHNT, YYREEE (reference sequence). CDR3: CASSLLGSRTDTQYF. CDR3 in DNA: TGTGCCAGCAGCTTACTAGGCAGTCGCACAGATACGCAGTATTTT.

The chain couples TRBV5-6 to TRBJ2-1; TRBD1 might be the D (6 bases). In germline, CDR1 is SGHDT, CDR2 YYEEEE. The CDR3 is 13 amino acids. Trimming left V 2 bases short and J 7 bases short, with 10 bases between. CDR3 nucleotide sequence: TGTGCCAGCAGCTTAGTACAGGGTAATGAGCAGTTCTTC. It encodes CASSLVQGNEQFF. The full variable domain, completed using reference TRBV5-6 and TRBJ2-1, is DAGVTQSPTHLIKTRGQQVTLRCSPKSGHDTVSWYQQALGQGPQFIFQYYEEEERQRGNFPDRFSGHQFPNYSSELNVNALLLGDSALYLCASSLVQGNEQFFGPGTRLTVL.

J is TRBJ1-1 and V is TRBV19; no firm D call. The CDR3 is 13 residues long. V was pared by 7 bases and J by 11 bases, with 20 bases between. Germline CDR1 LNHDA, CDR2 SQIVND (reference sequence). The CDR3 DNA reads as TGTGCCAGTACTCGTTCGGAGGCCTCCGCTGCTTTCTTT. It is translated as CASTRSEASAAFF.

This chain links TRBV4-3 with TRBJ2-1, with D tentatively TRBD2 (6 bases). V dropped 1 base and J dropped 0 bases, with 10 bases sitting between them. Germline V gene data show CDR1 as LGHNA and CDR2 as YSLEER. This CDR3 has 16 residues. CDR3 DNA sequence: TGCGCCAGCAGCCAAGTTGGGGGGATCTCCTACAATGAGCAGTTCTTC. Amino acid sequence: CASSQVGGISYNEQFF.

The chain couples TRBV4-2 to TRBJ1-1; D ambiguous. The V gene lost 0 bases and the J gene lost 3 bases, with 5 bases spanning the gap. The CDR3 length is 13 residues. In germline, CDR1 is LGHNA, CDR2 YNFKEQ. CDR3 loop: CASSQERDTEAFF. The CDR3, as DNA: TGTGCCAGCAGCCAAGAGCGGGACACTGAAGCTTTCTTT.

This clone appeared a single time. The genes are TRBV28 and TRBJ2-1, with 8 nucleotides matching TRBD2. Germline CDR1 is MDHEN and CDR2 is SYDVKM. This CDR3 has 12 residues. V lost 8 bases and J lost 6; bases outside the gene matches: 3. The CDR3 sequence: CASERESNEQFF. In DNA form, the CDR3 reads TGTGCCAGCGAGCGGGAGAGCAATGAGCAGTTCTTC.

The CDR3 coding sequence is TGCGCCAGCACGGTCGGGGGTCCTTTCACCAATGAGCAGTTCTTC. Translated, it gives CASTVGGPFTNEQFF. This chain connects TRBV4-1 to TRBJ2-1; D possibly corresponds to TRBD2 (6 bases). This CDR3 region has 15 residues. Germline V lookup: CDR1 MGHRA, CDR2 YSYEKL. V gave up 7 bases and J gave up 6 bases, with 19 bases separating them.

The V call is TRBV20-1, the J call TRBJ2-1; D uncertain. V lost 0 bases and J 8 bases, leaving 5 bases between the germline ends. CDR1 and CDR2 (germline): DFQATT, SNEGSKA (reference sequence). The CDR3 spans 11 residues. The CDR3 region is CSAREAYEQFF. As DNA, the CDR3 is TGCAGTGCTAGAGAAGCGTATGAGCAGTTCTTC.

The chain links TRBV6-5 to TRBJ2-1; maybe TRBD2 (5 bases). Germline CDR1 MNHEY, CDR2 SVGAGI. Deletions cut 4 bases from V and 8 bases from J, with 18 bases between. The length of the CDR3 is 15 residues. The CDR3, as DNA: TGTGCCAGCAGTTCTTCTAGCCTTTTACACTATGAGCAGTTCTTC. Its translation is CASSSSSLLHYEQFF.

V gene TRBV9 combines with J gene TRBJ2-1, with TRBD2 matching 8 bases. CDR1 SGDLS and CDR2 YYNGEE come from the germline V gene. The CDR3 loop spans 15 amino acids. The V gene end was trimmed by 4 bases and the J gene end by 2 bases; junction bases not matched to a gene: 5. The CDR3 loop is CASSFAGGPYNEQFF. The CDR3 DNA reads as TGTGCCAGCAGCTTCGCGGGAGGCCCCTACAATGAGCAGTTCTTC.

This sequence joins TRBV27 and TRBJ2-1; a possible D gene is TRBD1 (6 bases). The CDR3 contains 15 residues. Germline CDR1 and CDR2: MNHEY and SMNVEV (reference sequence). With 3 bases removed from V and 4 bases from J, the gap between germline ends came to 13 bases. CDR3 protein: CASSLVGAAYNEQFF. CDR3 nucleotides: TGTGCCAGCAGTTTGGTGGGGGCGGCTTACAATGAGCAGTTCTTC.

Comment on this clone: Other DNA sequences in the same sample also yield this CDR3. The chain couples TRBV4-1 to TRBJ1-1, with unresolved D. V lost 1 base and J 3 bases, leaving 3 bases between the germline ends. The CDR3 sequence is 12 residues long. Looked up from germline, CDR1 is MGHRA and CDR2 is YSYEKL. The CDR3 loop is CASSQGYTEAFF. The CDR3 bases are TGCGCCAGCAGCCAAGGATACACTGAAGCTTTCTTT.

This clone occurred once. The chain uses TRBV7-8 and TRBJ2-7, with TRBD2 matching over 9 bases. The CDR3 has 16 amino acids. Germline CDR1 and CDR2: SGHVS and FQNEAQ. After removal of 5 bases from V and 0 bases from J, the junction contained 8 bases not matched to a gene. The CDR3 DNA sequence: TGTGCCAGCAGCAACCGACTAGCGGTCAGCTCCTACGAGCAGTACTTC. Translated: CASSNRLAVSSYEQYF.

The chain couples TRBV4-3 to TRBJ2-4, with D uncertain. This CDR3 is 14 amino acids long. Germline V gene lookup returns CDR1 LGHNA and CDR2 YSLEER. V lost 4 bases to trimming and J lost 0 bases, with 7 bases between them. CDR3 region: CASSLRVAKNIQYF. The CDR3 nucleotides are TGCGCCAGCAGCCTAAGGGTAGCCAAAAACATTCAGTACTTC.

The V call is TRBV9, the J call TRBJ1-2; 7 positions agree with TRBD1. After removal of 6 bases from V and 4 bases from J, the junction contained 9 bases not matched to a gene. The germline gives CDR1 SGDLS, CDR2 YYNGEE. The CDR3 extends over 14 amino acids. The CDR3 nucleotides read TGTGCCAGCACCTCTACAGGGGCAATCTATGGCTACACCTTC. This encodes CASTSTGAIYGYTF.

This rearrangement joins TRBV29-1 to TRBJ1-2; D unresolved. The germline CDR1 and CDR2 sequences are SQVTM and ANQGSEA. The CDR3 has 15 amino acids. V gave up 0 bases and J gave up 5 bases, with 16 bases separating them. CDR3 sequence (DNA): TGCAGCGTTGAAGATCCCCGGTCCAACGAATATGGCTACACCTTC. Amino acid sequence: CSVEDPRSNEYGYTF.

The chain joins TRBV6-5 to TRBJ2-7, with 9 bases aligning to TRBD1. CDR1 is MNHEY, CDR2 SVGAGI, per germline. The CDR3 has 14 amino acids. The V segment lost 6 bases and the J segment 3 bases; nucleotides outside the gene matches: 6. The CDR3 DNA reads as TGTGCCAGCAGCTCCGGACAGGGGTACTACGAGCAGTACTTC. Translation gives CASSSGQGYYEQYF.

This clone was seen just once. The CDR3 DNA is TGTGCCAGCAGCTATGTGGACAGGGAGAATGAAAAACTGTTTTTT. It codes for CASSYVDRENEKLFF. The chain has TRBV7-2 and TRBJ1-4; TRBD1 matches 8 bases. V lost 4 bases and J lost 5; bases outside the gene matches: 6. The CDR3 has 15 residues. Germline V gene lookup returns CDR1 SGHTA and CDR2 FQGNSA.

The rearrangement joins TRBV15 to TRBJ2-7; 10 nucleotides agree with TRBD2. From germline, CDR1 is LNHNV and CDR2 YYDKDF (reference sequence). With 4 bases clipped from V and 3 bases from J, the junction kept 3 bases outside the gene matches. This CDR3 is 14 amino acids long. In nucleotides, the CDR3 is TGTGCCACCAGCACCAGGACTAGCGGCTACGAGCAGTACTTC. This encodes CATSTRTSGYEQYF.

The chain joins TRBV28 to TRBJ2-5; D not certain. CDR1 and CDR2 from the germline V gene are MDHEN and SYDVKM. V lost 7 bases and J 2 bases, leaving 8 bases between the germline ends. The CDR3 totals 12 residues. CDR3 protein: CASKAVQETQYF. The CDR3 bases are TGTGCCAGCAAGGCAGTTCAAGAGACCCAGTACTTC. The complete variable domain, with remaining parts taken from reference TRBV28 and TRBJ2-5, reads DVKVTQSSRYLVKRTGEKVFLECVQDMDHENMFWYRQDPGLGLRLIYFSYDVKMKEKGDIPEGYSVSREKKERFSLILESASTNQTSMYLCASKAVQETQYFGPGTRLLVL.

The CDR3 region has the DNA TGTGCCAGCAGCCCCAGGACAGGGATAGAAAAACTGTTTTTT. Protein sequence: CASSPRTGIEKLFF. This rearrangement joins TRBV7-9 to TRBJ1-4; 8 nucleotides match TRBD1. Losses at the gene ends were 5 bases for V and 8 bases for J; bases not matched to a gene: 7. CDR1 is SEHNR, CDR2 FQNEAQ, per germline (reference sequence). This CDR3 has 14 amino acids. Based on the CDR3 plus reference TRBV7-9 and TRBJ1-4, the full variable domain is DTGVSQNPRHKITKRGQNVTFRCDPISEHNRLYWYRQTLGQGPEFLTYFQNEAQLEKSRLLSDRFSAERPKGSFSTLEIQRTEQGDSAMYLCASSPRTGIEKLFFGSGTQLSVL.

The V call is TRBV25-1, the J call TRBJ1-2; perhaps TRBD1 as D (5 bases). Germline V gene lookup returns CDR1 MGHDK and CDR2 SYGVNS. Trimming stripped 3 bases from V and 3 bases from J, with 17 bases between. This CDR3 contains 16 residues. The CDR3 nucleotides are TGTGCCAGCAGTGACTCCACTAGACAGTATGACTATGGCTACACCTTC. Protein: CASSDSTRQYDYGYTF.

J is TRBJ2-7 and V is TRBV18; the match to TRBD2 covers 10 bases. Germline values: CDR1 KGHSH, CDR2 LQKENI. The CDR3 runs to 19 residues. The V and J ends lost 5 bases and 3 bases, in that order; junction bases with no gene match: 19. The CDR3 loop is CASSADASGLAPGGYEQYF. The CDR3 nucleotides read TGTGCCAGCTCAGCGGATGCCTCGGGACTAGCGCCGGGAGGCTACGAGCAGTACTTC.